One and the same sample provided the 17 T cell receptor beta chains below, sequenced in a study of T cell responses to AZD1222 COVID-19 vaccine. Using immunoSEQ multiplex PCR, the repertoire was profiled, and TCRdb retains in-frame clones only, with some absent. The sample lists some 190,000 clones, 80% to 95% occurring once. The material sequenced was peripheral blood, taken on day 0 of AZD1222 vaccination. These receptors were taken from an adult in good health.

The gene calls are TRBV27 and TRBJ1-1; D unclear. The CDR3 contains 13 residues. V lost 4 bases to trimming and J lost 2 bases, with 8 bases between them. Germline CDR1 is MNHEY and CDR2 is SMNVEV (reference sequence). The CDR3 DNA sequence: TGTGCCAGCAGTTACTCAGGAAACACTGAAGCTTTCTTT. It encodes CASSYSGNTEAFF.

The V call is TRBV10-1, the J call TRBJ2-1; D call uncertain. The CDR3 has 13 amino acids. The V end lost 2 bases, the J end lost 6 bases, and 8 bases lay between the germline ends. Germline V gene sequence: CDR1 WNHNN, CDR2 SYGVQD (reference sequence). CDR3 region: CASSEGLPNEQFF. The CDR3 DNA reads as TGCGCCAGCAGTGAGGGTCTTCCCAATGAGCAGTTCTTC.

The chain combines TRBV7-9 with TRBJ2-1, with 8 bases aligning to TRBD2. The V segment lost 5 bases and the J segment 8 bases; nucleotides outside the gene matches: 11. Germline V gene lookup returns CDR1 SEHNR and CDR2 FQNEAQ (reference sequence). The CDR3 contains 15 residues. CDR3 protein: CASSGGLGNSHEQFF. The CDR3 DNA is TGTGCCAGCAGCGGGGGACTAGGAAATAGCCATGAGCAGTTCTTC.

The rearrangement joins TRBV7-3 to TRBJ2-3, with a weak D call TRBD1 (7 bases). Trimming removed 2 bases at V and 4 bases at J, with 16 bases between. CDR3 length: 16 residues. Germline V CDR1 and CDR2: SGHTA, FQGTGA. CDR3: CASSLRQGAGPDTQYF. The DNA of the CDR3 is TGTGCCAGCAGCTTACGACAGGGCGCGGGGCCAGATACGCAGTATTTT.

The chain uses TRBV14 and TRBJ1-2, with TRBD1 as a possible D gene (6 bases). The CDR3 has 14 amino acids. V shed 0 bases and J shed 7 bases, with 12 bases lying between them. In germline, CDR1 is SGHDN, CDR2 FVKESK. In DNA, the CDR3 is TGTGCCAGCAGCCAAGATCACAGGGCTGGTGGCTACACCTTC. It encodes CASSQDHRAGGYTF.

This CDR3 reads CASSLGRSTNEKLFF. DNA for the CDR3: TGTGCCAGCAGTCTTGGACGATCAACTAATGAAAAACTGTTTTTT. V is TRBV3-1 (or the pseudogene TRBV3-2) and J is TRBJ1-4; no reliable D call. The CDR3 runs 15 residues. V was pared by 6 bases and J by 0 bases, with 11 bases between. Germline CDR1 is LGHDT and CDR2 is YNNKEL (reference sequence).

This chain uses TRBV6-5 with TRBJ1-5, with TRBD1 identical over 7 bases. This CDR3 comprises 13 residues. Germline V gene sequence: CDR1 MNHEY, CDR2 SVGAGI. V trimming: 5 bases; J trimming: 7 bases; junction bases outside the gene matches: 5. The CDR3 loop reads CASSIDRAQPQHF. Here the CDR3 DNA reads TGTGCCAGCAGTATCGACAGGGCACAGCCCCAGCATTTT.

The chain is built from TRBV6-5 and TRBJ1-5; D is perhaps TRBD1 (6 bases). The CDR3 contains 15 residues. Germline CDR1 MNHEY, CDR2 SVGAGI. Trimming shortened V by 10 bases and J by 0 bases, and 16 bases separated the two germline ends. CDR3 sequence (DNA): TGTGCCACCTTACAGGGACCCTATAGCAATCAGCCCCAGCATTTT. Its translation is CATLQGPYSNQPQHF.

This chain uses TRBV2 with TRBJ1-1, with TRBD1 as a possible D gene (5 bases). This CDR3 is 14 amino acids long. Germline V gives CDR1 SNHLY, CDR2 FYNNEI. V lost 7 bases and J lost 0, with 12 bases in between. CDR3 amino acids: CASTRDSMNTEAFF. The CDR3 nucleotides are TGTGCCAGCACTCGAGACAGCATGAACACTGAAGCTTTCTTT.

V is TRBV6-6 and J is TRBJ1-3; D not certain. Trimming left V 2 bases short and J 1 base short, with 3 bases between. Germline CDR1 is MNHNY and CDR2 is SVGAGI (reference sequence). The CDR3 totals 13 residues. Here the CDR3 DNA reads TGTGCCAGCAGTTACCCGTCTGGAAACACCATATATTTT. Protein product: CASSYPSGNTIYF.

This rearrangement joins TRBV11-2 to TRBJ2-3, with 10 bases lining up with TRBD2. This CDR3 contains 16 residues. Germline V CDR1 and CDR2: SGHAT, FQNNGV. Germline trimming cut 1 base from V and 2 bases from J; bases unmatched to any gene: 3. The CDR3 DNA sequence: TGTGCCAGCAGCTTAGCTAGCGGGGGACTCACAGATACGCAGTATTTT. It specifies CASSLASGGLTDTQYF.

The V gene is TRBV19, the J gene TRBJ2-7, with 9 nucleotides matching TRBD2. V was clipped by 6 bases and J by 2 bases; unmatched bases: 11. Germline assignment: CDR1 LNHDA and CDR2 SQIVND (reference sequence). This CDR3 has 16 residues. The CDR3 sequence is CASSPITSGLAYEQYF. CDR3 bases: TGTGCCAGTAGCCCCATCACTAGCGGGCTAGCCTACGAGCAGTACTTC.

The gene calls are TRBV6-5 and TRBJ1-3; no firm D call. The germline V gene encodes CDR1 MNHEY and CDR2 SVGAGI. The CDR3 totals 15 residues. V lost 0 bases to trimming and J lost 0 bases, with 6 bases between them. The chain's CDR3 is CASSYSSPSGNTIYF. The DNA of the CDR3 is TGTGCCAGCAGTTACTCGTCCCCCTCTGGAAACACCATATATTTT.

The CDR3 DNA is TGTGCCAGCAGCTTAGTAACTAGCGGGGGGGCTCGCCAGTTCTTC. Its translation is CASSLVTSGGARQFF. This chain connects TRBV7-2 to TRBJ2-1, with TRBD2 identical over 13 bases. CDR3 length equals 15 residues. The germline CDR1 and CDR2 sequences are SGHTA and FQGNSA. Losses at the gene ends were 1 base for V and 13 bases for J; bases not matched to a gene: 7.

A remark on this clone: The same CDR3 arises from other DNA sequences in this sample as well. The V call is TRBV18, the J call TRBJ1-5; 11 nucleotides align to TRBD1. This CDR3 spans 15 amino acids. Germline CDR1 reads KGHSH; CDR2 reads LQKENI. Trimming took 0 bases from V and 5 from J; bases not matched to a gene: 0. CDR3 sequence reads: CASSPPGQGDQPQHF. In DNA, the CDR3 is TGTGCCAGCTCACCACCGGGACAGGGGGATCAGCCCCAGCATTTT.

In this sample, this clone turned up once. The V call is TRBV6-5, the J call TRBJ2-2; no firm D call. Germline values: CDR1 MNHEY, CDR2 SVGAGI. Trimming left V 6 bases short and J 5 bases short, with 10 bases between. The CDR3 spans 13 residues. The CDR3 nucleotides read TGTGCCAGCAGCGTCATGGGGACCGGGGAGCTGTTTTTT. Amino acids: CASSVMGTGELFF.

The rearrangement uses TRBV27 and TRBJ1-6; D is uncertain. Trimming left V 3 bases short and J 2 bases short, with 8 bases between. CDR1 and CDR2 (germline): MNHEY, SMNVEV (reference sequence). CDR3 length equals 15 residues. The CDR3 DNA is TGTGCCAGCAGTTTCGTGGGCCCCTATAATTCACCCCTCCACTTT. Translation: CASSFVGPYNSPLHF.